In this sample, the clone carrying this TCR beta chain turned up once. The data are from a study of T cells in localized non-small cell lung cancer. V lost 4 bases, J lost 2 bases, and 14 bases lay in between. The CDR3 spans 15 residues. CDR1 is SGHDN and CDR2 is FVKESK in the germline V gene. The repertoire was sequenced with immunoSEQ multiplex PCR; TCRdb's copy has only in-frame clones and lacks some. This sample has some 49,000 clones, with 80% to 85% found just once. Specimen: peripheral blood mononuclear cells, collected before any cancer treatment. This TCR was sampled from a man aged 40 to 70 with stage III lung adenocarcinoma. This chain joins TRBV14 and TRBJ1-2; D gene unclear. In DNA form, the CDR3 reads TGTGCCAGCAGCCTCACCGTGGGGTGGAACTATGGCTACACCTTC. Amino acid sequence: CASSLTVGWNYGYTF.